One sample yielded the 15 T cell receptor beta chains listed below, sequenced in a study of shared clonotypes between healthy human individuals. Method: immunoSEQ multiplex PCR; TCRdb's copy keeps in-frame clones and lacks some. The table shows nearly 1 million clones, with 60% to 85% occurring only once. Sequences were obtained from memory CD4+ T cells sorted from blood. Subset described: CD45RA-negative fraction. The source of these receptors is a man between 18 and 29 years old in good health.

On this clone: Other nucleotide sequences from this sample produce the same CDR3. The V gene is TRBV5-6, the J gene TRBJ2-3, with TRBD2 identical over 7 bases. This CDR3 is built from 14 residues. Trimming removed 4 bases from V and 1 base from J; junction bases left unmatched: 3. CDR1 is SGHDT and CDR2 is YYEEEE in the germline V gene. The CDR3 nucleotides read TGTGCCAGCAGCGGGCTAGCGGGCACAGATACGCAGTATTTT. This codes for CASSGLAGTDTQYF.

Concerning this clone itself: This specimen includes other DNA sequences encoding the same CDR3. V gene TRBV27 combines with J gene TRBJ1-5; D possibly corresponds to TRBD1 (5 bases). Germline values: CDR1 MNHEY, CDR2 SMNVEV (reference sequence). The germline V and J ends were trimmed by 6 bases and 2 bases, with 11 bases remaining between them. The CDR3 contains 14 residues. CDR3 protein: CASSPRGGNQPQHF. CDR3 DNA: TGTGCCAGCAGCCCCCGGGGGGGCAATCAGCCCCAGCATTTT.

The chain links TRBV5-1 to TRBJ2-2; 8 nucleotides align to TRBD1. In germline, CDR1 is SGHRS, CDR2 YFSETQ. With V trimmed by 4 bases and J by 1 base, 6 bases remained unmatched. This CDR3 has 16 amino acids. The CDR3 nucleotides read TGCGCCAGCAGCGACCGGACAGGGAAGAACACCGGGGAGCTGTTTTTT. Encoded protein: CASSDRTGKNTGELFF.

This clone turned up a few times. The chain joins TRBV5-6 to TRBJ2-4; D is uncertain. The V end was cut by 1 base, the J end by 3 bases, with 8 bases between. CDR1 and CDR2 from the germline V gene are SGHDT and YYEEEE. The CDR3 spans 14 residues. The CDR3 sequence: CASSLSQVKNIQYF. The CDR3, as DNA: TGTGCCAGCAGCTTGAGCCAGGTCAAAAACATTCAGTACTTC.

The V gene is TRBV2, the J gene TRBJ2-4; D unclear. V was shortened by 1 base and J by 0 bases, with 13 bases between the two germline ends. The CDR3 runs to 17 residues. Germline V gives CDR1 SNHLY, CDR2 FYNNEI. Written as DNA, the CDR3 is TGTGCCAGCAGTGAAGGTCGTGGGAACTTAGCCAAAAACATTCAGTACTTC. This encodes CASSEGRGNLAKNIQYF.

This clone occurred a few times. J is TRBJ1-5 and V is TRBV19, with 9 bases fitting TRBD1. The germline gives CDR1 LNHDA, CDR2 SQIVND (reference sequence). The CDR3 runs to 14 residues. Germline trimming cut 9 bases from V and 5 bases from J; bases unmatched to any gene: 8. The CDR3 region is CASGGQGKYQPQHF. DNA for the CDR3: TGTGCCAGCGGGGGACAGGGAAAATATCAGCCCCAGCATTTT.

The chain joins TRBV12-5 to TRBJ1-1; TRBD1 might be the D (5 bases). The V gene lost 6 bases and the J gene lost 7 bases, with 12 bases spanning the gap. Germline values: CDR1 LGHNT, CDR2 FRNRAP. This CDR3 has 12 amino acids. The CDR3 region is CASGLGGSEAFF. The CDR3 DNA follows: TGTGCTAGTGGCCTGGGGGGGAGTGAAGCTTTCTTT.

The rearrangement links TRBV5-1 to TRBJ2-6; 7 positions agree with TRBD1. Germline loops: CDR1 SGHRS, CDR2 YFSETQ. Unmatched junction bases numbered 3, after V lost 3 bases and J lost 0 bases. There are 16 residues in the CDR3. CDR3 region: CASSSTGSSGANVLTF. In DNA, the CDR3 is TGCGCCAGCAGCTCGACAGGGAGCTCTGGGGCCAACGTCCTGACTTTC.

The genes are TRBV5-1 and TRBJ2-1, with D maybe TRBD2 (5 bases). Germline CDR1 reads SGHRS; CDR2 reads YFSETQ. There are 16 residues in the CDR3. Trimming removed 1 base at V and 0 bases at J, with 11 bases between. As DNA, the CDR3 is TGCGCCAGCAGCTTGTTAGCGCCGAGCTCCTACAATGAGCAGTTCTTC. Encoded protein: CASSLLAPSSYNEQFF.

This clone has a handful of counts. The CDR3: CASSLVGQGSDTQYF. The CDR3 nucleotides read TGTGCCAGCAGCTTAGTGGGACAGGGTTCAGATACGCAGTATTTT. The chain carries TRBV7-3 and TRBJ2-3, with 9 nucleotides matching TRBD1. Germline loops: CDR1 SGHTA, CDR2 FQGTGA. The CDR3 has 15 amino acids. V lost 2 bases, J lost 4 bases, and 4 bases stayed unmatched.

This clone was observed a handful of times. This chain connects TRBV28 to TRBJ1-5; 8 positions match TRBD1. The V gene's germline CDR1 is MDHEN and CDR2 SYDVKM. V lost 10 bases, J lost 0 bases, and 8 bases stayed unmatched. The CDR3 is 15 residues long. The CDR3: CATRTGTYSNQPQHF. The CDR3 DNA follows: TGTGCCACCCGGACAGGGACTTATAGCAATCAGCCCCAGCATTTT.

This clone was observed once. This chain uses TRBV5-4 with TRBJ2-7; 8 bases line up with TRBD2. The germline V gene has CDR1 SGHNT and CDR2 YYREEE (reference sequence). The V gene end was trimmed by 0 bases and the J gene end by 0 bases; junction bases not matched to a gene: 5. The CDR3 has 16 amino acids. The DNA for the CDR3 is TGTGCCAGCAGCTTGGGTTCCAGCGGGGGCTCCTACGAGCAGTACTTC. Translated, it gives CASSLGSSGGSYEQYF.

This rearrangement joins TRBV18 to TRBJ1-2; D remains ambiguous. The germline CDR1 and CDR2 sequences are KGHSH and LQKENI. This CDR3 comprises 13 residues. Trimming shortened V by 3 bases and J by 6 bases, and 11 bases separated the two germline ends. The CDR3 nucleotides read TGTGCCAGCTCACCGCGGGCATCTGATGGCTACACCTTC. Translating gives CASSPRASDGYTF.

This chain links TRBV7-9 with TRBJ2-3, with D possibly called TRBD1 or TRBD2 (5 bases each). Trimming left V 3 bases short and J 5 bases short, with 15 bases between. Per germline, CDR1 SEHNR and CDR2 FQNEAQ (reference sequence). The CDR3 contains 15 residues. The CDR3 reads CASSLRGPTGDTQYF. CDR3 nucleotides: TGTGCCAGCAGCTTGAGAGGGCCCACAGGAGATACGCAGTATTTT.

The chain carries TRBV5-4 and TRBJ2-5; 14 bases line up with TRBD2. Germline trimming cut 7 bases from V and 2 bases from J; bases unmatched to any gene: 10. The V gene's germline CDR1 is SGHNT and CDR2 YYREEE (reference sequence). The CDR3 totals 17 residues. The CDR3 sequence: CASGPRLAGGGQETQYF. The CDR3 DNA reads TGTGCCAGCGGCCCCCGACTAGCGGGGGGGGGACAAGAGACCCAGTACTTC.